This passage covers 22 T cell receptor beta chains from one sample sequenced in a study of blood T cell repertoires in COVID-19. Sequencing was performed with immunoSEQ multiplex PCR; in TCRdb, only in-frame clones are kept and a portion is missing. Of some 50,000 clones in the sample, around 87% are singletons; the top ten hold 7.8%. The sequencing input was peripheral blood. These receptors were taken from a man between 45 and 60 years old with active COVID-19.

DNA for the CDR3: TGTGCCAGCAGCCAAGATTTAATCCCGGGACAGGGGGACTATGGCTACACCTTC. It codes for CASSQDLIPGQGDYGYTF. The rearrangement joins TRBV4-2 to TRBJ1-2, with 11 bases identical to TRBD1. Germline CDR1 reads LGHNA; CDR2 reads YNFKEQ. The CDR3 spans 18 residues. Germline trimming cut 0 bases from V and 3 bases from J; bases unmatched to any gene: 9.

The chain carries TRBV27 and TRBJ1-1; D unresolved. The CDR3 consists of 13 residues. Germline-derived CDR1 and CDR2 are MNHEY and SMNVEV (reference sequence). Trimming took off 3 bases at V and 1 base at J, with 6 bases between the two ends. The CDR3 nucleotides read TGTGCCAGCAGTTTGAGCCGGAACACTGAAGCTTTCTTT. Encoded protein: CASSLSRNTEAFF.

The chain carries TRBV11-2 and TRBJ2-7; 8 positions match TRBD2. CDR3 size: 14 residues. The V gene's germline CDR1 is SGHAT and CDR2 FQNNGV. The V gene end was trimmed by 6 bases and the J gene end by 0 bases; junction bases not matched to a gene: 4. This CDR3 is CASRGTSGSYEQYF. CDR3 DNA: TGTGCCAGCAGGGGGACTAGTGGCTCCTACGAGCAGTACTTC.

The chain combines TRBV28 with TRBJ1-2; 8 bases are a match to TRBD1. The J segment lost 8 bases and the V segment lost 3 bases, leaving 5 bases of the junction unmatched. Germline V lookup: CDR1 MDHEN, CDR2 SYDVKM. The CDR3 is 13 amino acids. Written as DNA, the CDR3 is TGTGCCAGCAGTTTCCAGGGGGCCTTAGGCTACACCTTC. This translates into CASSFQGALGYTF.

The rearrangement joins TRBV28 to TRBJ1-1; D is perhaps TRBD1 (6 bases). The CDR3 contains 13 residues. CDR1 MDHEN and CDR2 SYDVKM come from the germline V gene. The ends were cut back, 5 bases at V and 1 base at J, with 8 bases in the middle. CDR3 sequence reads: CASSHRENTEAFF. In nucleotides, the CDR3 is TGTGCCAGCAGTCACAGGGAGAACACTGAAGCTTTCTTT.

The V and J genes are TRBV4-1 and TRBJ2-7, with TRBD1 matching over 9 bases. Looked up from germline, CDR1 is MGHRA and CDR2 is YSYEKL. CDR3 length equals 14 residues. V was pared by 3 bases and J by 3 bases, with 3 bases of the junction left unmatched. CDR3 sequence reads: CASSHSGQGYEQYF. CDR3 in DNA: TGCGCCAGCAGCCACTCGGGACAGGGCTACGAGCAGTACTTC.

V is TRBV27 and J is TRBJ1-2, with D possibly matching TRBD1 (6 bases). The CDR3 has 15 residues. Trimming stripped 2 bases from V and 4 bases from J, with 14 bases between. The germline gives CDR1 MNHEY, CDR2 SMNVEV (reference sequence). CDR3 loop: CASSLGEGGVYGYTF. The DNA of the CDR3 is TGTGCCAGCAGTTTAGGGGAGGGGGGCGTCTATGGCTACACCTTC.

The genes are TRBV6-2 or TRBV6-3 and TRBJ1-2; weak D call: TRBD1 (6 bases). The germline V gene encodes CDR1 MNHEY and CDR2 SVGEGT. Trimming shortened V by 5 bases and J by 4 bases, and 17 bases separated the two germline ends. The CDR3 consists of 15 residues. The chain's CDR3 is CASSTSPGHIYGYTF. The CDR3 bases are TGTGCCAGCAGTACGTCACCGGGACACATCTATGGCTACACCTTC.

The rearrangement joins TRBV5-6 to TRBJ1-2; 8 nucleotides align to TRBD1. The CDR3 length is 15 residues. V lost 4 bases to trimming and J lost 4 bases; unmatched junction nucleotides: 9. Germline values: CDR1 SGHDT, CDR2 YYEEEE. The CDR3 spells CASSDRTGYAYGYTF. CDR3 nucleotides: TGTGCCAGCAGCGACAGGACAGGGTACGCCTATGGCTACACCTTC.

CDR3 residues: CASSESGANTGELFF. CDR3 sequence (DNA): TGTGCCAGCAGTGAGTCGGGGGCGAACACCGGGGAGCTGTTTTTT. V usage is TRBV2 and J usage is TRBJ2-2, with a tentative D call TRBD2 (6 bases). CDR3 length: 15 residues. CDR1 is SNHLY and CDR2 is FYNNEI in the germline V gene. V was cut by 3 bases and J by 0 bases, with 8 bases left in between.

V is TRBV28 and J is TRBJ2-3; 7 nucleotides align to TRBD2. Germline CDR1 reads MDHEN; CDR2 reads SYDVKM. The CDR3 covers 15 residues. V was pared by 3 bases and J by 0 bases, with 3 bases of the junction left unmatched. The CDR3, as DNA: TGTGCCAGCAGTTTTACGGGAGGCAGCACAGATACGCAGTATTTT. Translated: CASSFTGGSTDTQYF.

This clone was counted once. The chain combines TRBV28 with TRBJ1-5, with a tentative D call TRBD1 (5 bases). The germline V gene encodes CDR1 MDHEN and CDR2 SYDVKM. The CDR3 sequence is 14 residues long. Deletions cut 5 bases from V and 4 bases from J, with 12 bases between. CDR3 DNA sequence: TGTGCCAGCAGTCTGAGACAGACAAATCAGCCCCAGCATTTT. It codes for CASSLRQTNQPQHF. Complete variable domain (other parts from reference TRBV28 and TRBJ1-5): DVKVTQSSRYLVKRTGEKVFLECVQDMDHENMFWYRQDPGLGLRLIYFSYDVKMKEKGDIPEGYSVSREKKERFSLILESASTNQTSMYLCASSLRQTNQPQHFGDGTRLSIL.

The V call is TRBV28, the J call TRBJ1-1; 7 bases line up with TRBD1. V lost 7 bases to trimming and J lost 9 bases; unmatched junction nucleotides: 17. This CDR3 has 15 residues. Germline loops: CDR1 MDHEN, CDR2 SYDVKM. DNA of the CDR3: TGTGCCAGCACCCCGGCCATCGGACAGGCCGAGAAAGCTTTCTTT. As protein: CASTPAIGQAEKAFF.

The CDR3 region has the DNA TGTGCCAGCAGCCCCCGCCAGGGGGAGACCCAGTACTTC. Protein product: CASSPRQGETQYF. The rearrangement uses TRBV7-9 and TRBJ2-5, with a possible D match to TRBD1 (6 bases). CDR3 length: 13 amino acids. The V end was cut by 5 bases, the J end by 5 bases, with 12 bases between. Germline CDR1 is SEHNR and CDR2 is FQNEAQ (reference sequence).

CDR3 amino acids: CASSVGLALEQFF. In DNA form, the CDR3 reads TGTGCCAGCAGCGTCGGACTAGCGCTGGAGCAGTTCTTC. This chain connects TRBV9 to TRBJ2-1, with 9 bases lining up with TRBD2. Looked up from germline, CDR1 is SGDLS and CDR2 is YYNGEE. The CDR3 consists of 13 residues. V was clipped by 2 bases and J by 10 bases; unmatched bases: 4.

For the CDR3, the DNA is TGTGCCACTACAGGACAGGACACAGATACGCAGTATTTT. Residues: CATTGQDTDTQYF. The chain recombines TRBV19 with TRBJ2-3, with 7 bases that match TRBD1. The CDR3 totals 13 residues. The ends lost 10 bases at V and 2 bases at J; junction bases unmatched: 6. CDR1 and CDR2 from the germline V gene are LNHDA and SQIVND (reference sequence). Filled out from reference TRBV19 and TRBJ2-3, the complete variable domain reads DGGITQSPKYLFRKEGQNVTLSCEQNLNHDAMYWYRQDPGQGLRLIYYSQIVNDFQKGDIAEGYSVSREKKESFPLTVTSAQKNPTAFYLCATTGQDTDTQYFGPGTRLTVL.

This clone was recorded only once. The chain uses TRBV5-5 and TRBJ2-7; the match to TRBD2 covers 7 bases. In germline, CDR1 is SGHKS, CDR2 YYEKEE (reference sequence). Trimming cost V 4 bases and J 3 bases; bases outside gene matches: 7. There are 14 residues in the CDR3. This CDR3 is CASSPGTTLYEQYF. CDR3 bases: TGTGCCAGCAGCCCCGGGACTACCCTCTACGAGCAGTACTTC.

The chain is built from TRBV30 and TRBJ2-1; 7 bases are a match to TRBD2. In germline, CDR1 is GTSNPN, CDR2 SVGIG (reference sequence). CDR3 length: 13 amino acids. The trim removed 4 bases at V and 8 bases at J, leaving 8 bases unmatched. CDR3 protein: CAWTPTSPHEQFF. The CDR3 nucleotides are TGTGCCTGGACCCCGACTAGCCCCCATGAGCAGTTCTTC.

This clone was seen a handful of times. This chain joins TRBV19 and TRBJ2-3, with 7 bases identical to TRBD1. V lost 6 bases, J lost 0 bases, and 6 bases stayed unmatched. The CDR3 totals 15 residues. Germline V gene lookup returns CDR1 LNHDA and CDR2 SQIVND (reference sequence). CDR3 loop: CASRPDRASTDTQYF. In nucleotides, the CDR3 is TGTGCCAGTAGACCAGACAGGGCAAGCACAGATACGCAGTATTTT.

CDR3 coding DNA: TGTGCCAGCAGTCCGCGACTAGCGGGAAGCACAGATACGCAGTATTTT. Translated: CASSPRLAGSTDTQYF. The genes are TRBV27 and TRBJ2-3; the match to TRBD2 covers 11 bases. This CDR3 region has 16 residues. Germline lookup yields CDR1 MNHEY and CDR2 SMNVEV (reference sequence). The J segment lost 0 bases and the V segment lost 5 bases, leaving 4 bases of the junction unmatched.

J is TRBJ2-5 and V is TRBV24-1, with a possible D match to TRBD1 (7 bases). V was clipped by 5 bases and J by 5 bases, with 17 bases between them. Germline CDR1 and CDR2: KGHDR and SFDVKD. This CDR3 has 15 residues. The CDR3 loop reads CATSGGRGAEETQYF. The CDR3 DNA is TGTGCCACCAGTGGGGGCAGGGGGGCCGAGGAGACCCAGTACTTC.

The chain combines TRBV4-3 with TRBJ1-2; D may be TRBD1 (6 bases). Trimming pared 0 bases from V and 7 bases from J, leaving 12 bases between. Germline V gene data show CDR1 as LGHNA and CDR2 as YSLEER. The CDR3 is 14 residues long. CDR3 sequence (DNA): TGCGCCAGCAGCCAAGAACGGGGGGCGCGTGGCTACACCTTC. Protein product: CASSQERGARGYTF.